This T cell receptor beta chain is drawn from a study of shared clonotypes between healthy human individuals. Germline V gene sequence: CDR1 SGHRS, CDR2 YFSETQ. CDR3 length: 12 amino acids. Trimming left V 4 bases short and J 6 bases short, with 11 bases between. CD45RO negativity and positive selection for CCR7 defined naive CD8 cells, a population that excluded terminally differentiated effector memory CD45RA+ cells. Assay used: immunoSEQ multiplex PCR; TCRdb lists only in-frame clones, some missing. The sample carries some 2 million clones, about 95% recorded once. On this clone itself: Other DNA sequences in the sample encode the same CDR3.

The chain uses TRBV5-1 and TRBJ2-7; perhaps TRBD2 as D (6 bases). The sequenced sample consisted of naive CD8+ T cells sorted from blood. The receptor's source is a man between 18 and 35 years old in good health. Here the CDR3 reads CASSLEGAEQYF. CDR3 sequence (DNA): TGCGCCAGCAGCCTGGAGGGCGCCGAGCAGTACTTC.